This TCR beta chain was captured by sequencing in a study of T cells in Graves' hyperthyroidism and ophthalmopathy. This clonotype was observed a handful of times. Its antigen is unknown. Study-wide results and limits: Most expanded thyroid clonotypes above 0.001 also appeared in blood.

Germline CDR1 is LGHNA and CDR2 is YNFKEQ. V was clipped by 1 base and J by 5 bases; unmatched bases: 10. This CDR3 is 17 amino acids long. In making diagnoses, clinical symptoms, serum thyroxine and TRAb, thyroid ultrasound and orbital computed tomography were all used. The PBMCs were sourced from fresh peripheral blood (about 10 ml). TCR beta CDR3 regions were amplified from RNA. Using the HTBI primer set, a first-round RT-PCR was run on the TCR CDR3. TCRdb reprocessed the multiplex PCR reads via MiXCR and lists one record per CDR3 protein. The sample holds around 500,000 distinct CDR3 sequences; approximately 15% are singletons and the top ten take around 17%.

The origin of this receptor is a woman between 18 and 29 years old with Graves' hyperthyroidism. Sequences were obtained from blood. V gene TRBV4-2 combines with J gene TRBJ2-3; 9 bases fit TRBD2. Written as DNA, the CDR3 is TGTGCCAGCAGCCAAGCGTCTGCGGGAGGGCCCCAAGATACGCAGTATTTT. The encoded protein is CASSQASAGGPQDTQYF.